Given below is one TCR beta chain in context. What antigen it recognizes has not been identified. No qualities accompany the bases; no much larger clone lies one base away. This sample is drawn from a study of blood T cell repertoires in COVID-19 (dated by TCRdb to about 2020). Background for the entire study: The collaborator samples originated in the United States, Italy and Spain and spanned the acute and convalescent phases of COVID-19. Sample metadata almost always included a de-identified subject ID, COVID-19 status, age in years and sex. Where HLA class I and class II types were available, the types were taken from metadata supplied by the sample provider, not from assay-based typing. Subjects who had been exposed to COVID-19, were actively infected with it, or had recovered from it provided the deeply sampled blood TCRbeta repertoires that made up the dataset. The samples were drawn from the first 160 participants of the ongoing ImmuneRACE study and from 1,254 subjects provided by 6 global collaborators. The prospective study material was composed of cDNA or gDNA derived from T cells, B-cell-depleted T cells, or PBMCs. The repertoires were released in a freely available public database meant as a resource for research on the immune response to SARS-CoV-2. What the work shows at the level of the full study, not this receptor alone: The quantity of clinical and demographic metadata differed by source and by participant and was supplied without curation.

The CDR3 covers 14 residues, taking in both the cysteine and the phenylalanine. The DNA shown is the 42-base CDR3, in frame from base 1. The V end loses 6 bases and the J end loses 0 bases, and a stretch of 11 bases separates them. The germline V gene (reference sequence) yields MNHEY for CDR1 and SMNVEV for CDR2. Participants in the prospective study were aged about 18 to 95 years, lived in some 24 United States geographic areas, and enrolled through a virtual design. To assign participants to cohorts, the prospective study relied on clinical history that participants themselves reported in a screening survey and a study questionnaire. Exposed participants had been in contact, within 2 weeks of entering the study, with a person who had a PCR-confirmed or clinician-diagnosed case of COVID-19. In the prospective study, mobile phlebotomists collected whole blood, serum and a nasopharyngeal or oropharyngeal swab from each participant. Prospective study participants could optionally give additional blood draws and questionnaires over a roughly two-month period. Blood samples from the prospective study were shipped frozen or at room temperature prior to DNA extraction.

TCRbeta CDR3 regions were amplified from genomic DNA using the immunoSEQ Assay, a bias-controlled multiplex PCR. The authors processed their data as follows. Within the assay, amplification of reference gene primers was used to estimate how many nucleated cells each sample contained. To quantify the absolute abundance of each unique TCRbeta CDR3 rearrangement, sequence reads were collapsed and filtered. For each sample, productive Simpson clonality was calculated by taking the square root of Simpson's diversity index across productive rearrangements. Here the immuneACCESS table is served through TCRdb, limited to in-frame sequences with V and J called. Missing clones are a known gap in these copies; in checked studies unresolved V genes cover under half, and the rest lacks a known reason. Clone size and the V and J calls come from that table; the DNA yielded D and trimming. This sample is represented by about 260,000 clones; 85% to 95% of them were singletons. Of the sample, 2.5% to 3% falls within the top ten clones.

This chain joins TRBV27 to TRBJ1-1; TRBD1 is a possible D gene, resting on 6 matching bases. Sequences were obtained from PBMCs or T cells enriched from blood (not recorded which). This sequence was found in a man in his forties who had been exposed to COVID-19. The CDR3 protein: CASRGTYMNTEAFF. At the DNA level, the sequence is TGTGCCAGCAGGGGGACATACATGAACACTGAAGCTTTCTTT.